The 20 T cell receptor beta chains given below trace back to one sample, sequenced in a study of human T cells and chemical hapten exposure. The time point was: patch test 1, 2 weeks after DPC sensitization. As to treatment: therapeutic diphenylcyclopropenone sensitization with weekly scalp DPC. From the RACE reads, TCRdb called clonotypes with MiXCR, one entry per CDR3 protein. The sample yields about 120,000 distinct CDR3 sequences, around an eighth seen once. The input for sequencing was whole blood, taken in connection with sensitization to the hapten diphenylcyclopropenone (DPC). Every receptor here comes from a woman between 45 and 60 years old with alopecia areata. Some clones in this sample may be carry-over from other donors' samples.

This clonotype was observed a few times. The genes are TRBV4-3 and TRBJ1-5; D remains ambiguous. Trimming removed 0 bases from V and 4 bases from J, with 7 bases in between. This CDR3 has 14 residues. Germline V gene data show CDR1 as LGHNA and CDR2 as YSLEER. CDR3 DNA sequence: TGCGCCAGCAGCCAAGACTTTCTGAATCAGCCCCAGCATTTT. Translating gives CASSQDFLNQPQHF.

In this sample, this clonotype turned up a few times. The rearrangement joins TRBV28 to TRBJ2-7; D uncertain. V was pared by 2 bases and J by 0 bases, with 11 bases between. CDR1 is MDHEN and CDR2 is SYDVKM in the germline V gene. This CDR3 is built from 15 residues. CDR3 DNA sequence: TGTGCCAGCAGTTTACGGGTTCCTCCCTCCTACGAGCAGTACTTC. This sequence encodes CASSLRVPPSYEQYF.

This clonotype has ten or more counts. The chain couples TRBV6-5 to TRBJ1-5; D is possibly TRBD1 (6 bases). This CDR3 contains 14 residues. V dropped 6 bases and J dropped 9 bases, with 18 bases sitting between them. Per the germline V gene, CDR1 is MNHEY and CDR2 is SVGAGI. In DNA, the CDR3 is TGTGCCAGCAGCCAGACAGGAGCCATCGGGCCCCAGCATTTT. Translating it yields CASSQTGAIGPQHF.

This clonotype was counted between two and nine times. The chain joins TRBV5-1 to TRBJ1-6; D is unresolved. Germline-derived CDR1 and CDR2 are SGHRS and YFSETQ. Trimming cost V 0 bases and J 8 bases, with 15 bases left between them. The length of the CDR3 is 16 residues. The CDR3, as DNA: TGCGCCAGCAGCTTGGGGGGATTAACGAACCATTCACCCCTCCACTTT. It specifies CASSLGGLTNHSPLHF.

This clonotype has at least ten counts. Written as DNA, the CDR3 is TGTGCCAGTAGTCCCCACGGGGCAGCACCCCACTATGGCTACACCTTC. It translates to CASSPHGAAPHYGYTF. The chain employs TRBV19 and TRBJ1-2, with D possibly being TRBD1 (5 bases). The CDR3 totals 16 residues. CDR1 is LNHDA, CDR2 SQIVND, per germline (reference sequence). V was pared by 5 bases and J by 3 bases, with 19 bases between.

In this sample, this clonotype turned up many times. The CDR3 sequence: CASSQGGGAYEQYF. CDR3 coding DNA: TGTGCCAGCAGCCAAGGGGGGGGCGCCTACGAGCAGTACTTC. The chain joins TRBV4-2 to TRBJ2-7, with a possible D match to TRBD2 (7 bases). Germline CDR1 is LGHNA and CDR2 is YNFKEQ. Trimming stripped 1 base from V and 2 bases from J, with 9 bases between. The CDR3 has 14 residues.

This clonotype has more than one count but fewer than ten. The chain links TRBV7-9 to TRBJ2-3; 8 bases fit TRBD2. V lost 5 bases and J lost 0; bases outside the gene matches: 10. CDR3 size: 17 residues. CDR1 and CDR2 from the germline V gene are SEHNR and FQNEAQ (reference sequence). CDR3 in amino acids: CASSPRWERGSTDTQYF. In nucleotides, the CDR3 is TGTGCCAGCAGCCCCCGTTGGGAGCGGGGGAGCACAGATACGCAGTATTTT.

This clonotype was counted between two and nine times. The chain employs TRBV28 and TRBJ2-1; D possibly corresponds to TRBD1 (7 bases). Germline values: CDR1 MDHEN, CDR2 SYDVKM. The CDR3 sequence is 16 residues long. Trimming removed 6 bases from V and 8 bases from J, with 23 bases in between. CDR3 sequence reads: CASRPHAGQGVHEQFF. DNA of the CDR3: TGTGCCAGCAGACCCCATGCGGGGCAGGGGGTCCATGAGCAGTTCTTC.

This clonotype was seen only a few times. The chain couples TRBV29-1 to TRBJ1-3, with D unresolved. The germline V gene has CDR1 SQVTM and CDR2 ANQGSEA. V was shortened by 0 bases and J by 9 bases, with 12 bases between the two germline ends. This CDR3 has 13 amino acids. This CDR3 reads CSVEEGYSSTIYF. CDR3 in DNA: TGCAGCGTTGAAGAAGGGTATTCGTCCACCATATATTTT.

This clonotype was recorded at least ten times. This chain connects TRBV7-9 to TRBJ2-2; D tentatively fits TRBD1 or TRBD2 (5 bases each). The V end lost 5 bases, the J end lost 0 bases, and 13 bases lay between the germline ends. This CDR3 is 16 amino acids long. Germline lookup yields CDR1 SEHNR and CDR2 FQNEAQ (reference sequence). CDR3 sequence (DNA): TGTGCCAGCAGCCCGGGGACCGCGGCGAACACCGGGGAGCTGTTTTTT. This gives the protein CASSPGTAANTGELFF.

The chain joins TRBV7-2 to TRBJ2-3, with D perhaps TRBD2 (6 bases). The ends were cut back, 6 bases at V and 0 bases at J, with 13 bases in the middle. Looked up from germline, CDR1 is SGHTA and CDR2 is FQGNSA. This CDR3 spans 15 amino acids. The CDR3, as DNA: TGTGCCAGCAGACGTAGCGGAGCTAGCACAGATACGCAGTATTTT. Amino acids: CASRRSGASTDTQYF. Filled out from reference TRBV7-2 and TRBJ2-3, the complete variable domain reads GAGVSQSPSNKVTEKGKDVELRCDPISGHTALYWYRQSLGQGLEFLIYFQGNSAPDKSGLPSDRFSAERTGGSVSTLTIQRTQQEDSAVYLCASRRSGASTDTQYFGPGTRLTVL.

This clonotype was seen many times. The CDR3 here is CASSPETGGIQPQHF. The CDR3 DNA reads TGTGCCAGCAGTCCCGAGACGGGCGGCATTCAGCCCCAGCATTTT. The chain couples TRBV28 to TRBJ1-5; D unclear. Germline-derived CDR1 and CDR2 are MDHEN and SYDVKM. The ends were cut back, 5 bases at V and 6 bases at J, with 17 bases in the middle. The CDR3 is made up of 15 amino acids.

This clonotype was found a few times. The chain couples TRBV20-1 to TRBJ2-3; 9 nucleotides agree with TRBD2. This CDR3 region has 15 residues. The ends lost 6 bases at V and 5 bases at J; junction bases unmatched: 12. The germline V gene encodes CDR1 DFQATT and CDR2 SNEGSKA (reference sequence). The CDR3 protein is CSAVISGGRGDTQYF. The CDR3 DNA follows: TGCAGTGCGGTGATTAGCGGGGGACGGGGAGATACGCAGTATTTT.

This clonotype has a count of ten or more. This rearrangement joins TRBV4-2 to TRBJ1-5; maybe TRBD1 (6 bases). The CDR3 runs 15 residues. Germline values: CDR1 LGHNA, CDR2 YNFKEQ. Trimming cost V 5 bases and J 3 bases, with 14 bases left between them. CDR3 amino acids: CASSKAGTNNQPQHF. CDR3 bases: TGTGCCAGCAGCAAGGCTGGGACAAACAATCAGCCCCAGCATTTT.

This sequence joins TRBV5-4 and TRBJ1-5; TRBD1 agrees at 7 bases. This CDR3 has 14 amino acids. Looked up from germline, CDR1 is SGHNT and CDR2 is YYREEE (reference sequence). With 4 bases clipped from V and 3 bases from J, the junction kept 4 bases outside the gene matches. The CDR3 region is CASSRQGYNQPQHF. The CDR3 DNA follows: TGTGCCAGCAGCCGACAGGGCTACAATCAGCCCCAGCATTTT.

This clonotype was seen a handful of times. The CDR3 bases are TGTGCCAGCAGTTTTAGCGGGAAGGAGACCCAGTACTTC. Its translation is CASSFSGKETQYF. This chain uses TRBV12-3 or TRBV12-4 with TRBJ2-5, with 8 bases aligning to TRBD2. J gave up 5 bases and V 3 bases, and 2 bases lay outside the gene matches. There are 13 residues in the CDR3.

In this sample, this clonotype turned up a few times. J is TRBJ1-4 and V is TRBV6-1; D gene ambiguous. The germline gives CDR1 MNHNS, CDR2 SASEGT. V shed 0 bases and J shed 0 bases, with 8 bases lying between them. The CDR3 is 16 residues long. CDR3 sequence reads: CASSEAGDSTNEKLFF. The CDR3 region has the DNA TGTGCCAGCAGTGAAGCGGGTGACTCAACTAATGAAAAACTGTTTTTT.

This clonotype appeared a few times. The J gene is TRBJ1-5, the V gene TRBV6-2 or TRBV6-3; a weak D match, TRBD1 (5 bases). CDR1 and CDR2 (germline): MNHEY, SVGEGT. Trimming stripped 0 bases from V and 3 bases from J, with 15 bases between. CDR3 length equals 17 residues. CDR3 amino acids: CASSYSYTQGANQPQHF. CDR3 in DNA: TGTGCCAGCAGTTACTCCTATACCCAGGGCGCCAATCAGCCCCAGCATTTT.

In this sample, this clonotype turned up a few times. The chain employs TRBV7-2 and TRBJ2-1; no reliable D call. Germline lookup yields CDR1 SGHTA and CDR2 FQGNSA. V gave up 5 bases and J gave up 7 bases, with 12 bases separating them. The CDR3 contains 13 residues. DNA for the CDR3: TGTGCCAGCAGCCGATTTACGGTAAATGAGCAGTTCTTC. Protein: CASSRFTVNEQFF.

The rearrangement joins TRBV6-5 to TRBJ2-2; 9 nucleotides agree with TRBD1. The CDR3 consists of 14 residues. Germline-derived CDR1 and CDR2 are MNHEY and SVGAGI. V lost 5 bases and J lost 3; bases outside the gene matches: 1. The CDR3 coding sequence is TGTGCCAGCAGTCGGACAGGGGACACCGGGGAGCTGTTTTTT. It codes for CASSRTGDTGELFF.